This is a list of T cell receptor beta chains from one sample in a study of vaccination and CD4 T cells after COVID-19. No antigens are known for them. In TCRdb, the PCR reads were re-called with MiXCR into one record per CDR3 protein. Here the sample spans over 13,000 distinct CDR3 sequences, under 70% being singletons. The material sequenced was CD4+ T cells from blood, cultured in vitro. These receptors all stem from a human donor who had recovered from COVID-19. Both conserved end residues are trimmed from each CDR3. The D gene is left open where the match is weak.

D gene | V gene | CDR3 protein
TRBD2 | TRBV7-2 | ASSLVGTSGSQD
TRBD2 | TRBV4-3 | ASSQGIAGDTGELF
. | TRBV2 | ASSGTVPEAF
. | TRBV5-1 | ASSSAGDEQF
TRBD2 | TRBV4-3 | ASSLKISRLAGSGKEDTQY
. | TRBV2 | ASRGPEPNQPQH
. | TRBV28 | ASLGPKPVYGYT
. | TRBV4-3 | ASSQGIHEGSNYEQY
TRBD1 | TRBV2 | ASRDRDDGELF
. | TRBV19 | ASSMYGNYGYT
. | TRBV7-9 | ASSLARTDTDTQY
. | TRBV6-1 | ASSRQVQQPQH
. | TRBV25-1 | ASSEGSFGYT
. | TRBV20-1 | SANRAGKGPSGNTIY
TRBD2 | TRBV7-2 | ASSFSRGGTDTQY
. | TRBV4-1 | ASSASNRGLRNTEAF
. | TRBV5-1 | ASATGGGDQPQH
. | TRBV7-9 | ASSPAGSNQPQH
. | TRBV27 | ASSFAERIPGFGSNQPQH
. | TRBV5-6 | ASSLVQPGSSGANVLT
. | TRBV5-5 | ASSSQGTFSYEQY
. | TRBV6-1 | ASTPRPFQSAF
. | TRBV4-1 | ASRGPLKNTEAF
TRBD1 | TRBV19 | ASSGQGASYNEQF
. | TRBV20-1 | SARVQGQNTEAF
. | TRBV6-1 | ASSESGRQLNQPQH
. | TRBV6-5 | ASSYGQGSLYGYT
. | TRBV7-9 | ASSLDSENSPLH
TRBD1 | TRBV29-1 | SGYSGTAYNYGYT
. | TRBV6-2/TRBV6-3 | ASSLQGDQPQH
TRBD1 | TRBV6-1 | ASSPGQGRGYT
. | TRBV5-4 | ASSLARGGSYNEQF
. | TRBV14 | ASSQGPNNSPLH
TRBD1 | TRBV2 | ASSGTGVYGYT
. | TRBV7-9 | ASSLTGREDTQY
. | TRBV4-2 | ASSQPQNQPQH